These T cell receptor beta chains were read from a single sample in a study of vaccination effects on CD4 cells after COVID-19. Repertoires were generated with immunoSEQ multiplex PCR, while TCRdb's copy carries only in-frame clones and drops some. Of about 24,000 clones in the sample, 65% to 80% were seen once. These receptors' targets are unknown. Sequences were derived from CD4+ T cells from PBMCs cultured with HCoV-NL63 spike peptides, sampled before COVID-19 vaccination. All receptors come from a human donor who received a COVID-19 vaccine. CDR3s leave out the opening cysteine and the closing phenylalanine or tryptophan.

j_call: TRBJ2-4; v_call: TRBV6-5; cdr3_length: 12; cdr3_aa: ASVGTGDKNIQY
j_call: TRBJ1-4; v_call: TRBV18; cdr3_length: 11; cdr3_aa: ASSRTINEKLF
j_call: TRBJ1-3; v_call: TRBV6-2/TRBV6-3; cdr3_length: 15; cdr3_aa: ASSSYPGTRDGNTIY
j_call: TRBJ1-3; v_call: TRBV6-5; cdr3_length: 13; cdr3_aa: ASTSLDRTGNTIY
j_call: TRBJ1-1; v_call: TRBV18; cdr3_length: 11; cdr3_aa: ASSRDGGIEAF
j_call: TRBJ2-5; v_call: TRBV3-1/TRBV3-2; cdr3_length: 13; cdr3_aa: ASSHKQTLGETQY
j_call: TRBJ2-7; v_call: TRBV14; cdr3_length: 15; cdr3_aa: ASSQDYWTGGSYEQY
j_call: TRBJ2-7; v_call: TRBV5-1; cdr3_length: 17; cdr3_aa: ASSLLAGGQRRVASEQY
j_call: TRBJ2-3; v_call: TRBV18; cdr3_length: 12; cdr3_aa: ASSSQGSTDTQY
j_call: TRBJ2-2; v_call: TRBV18; cdr3_length: 13; cdr3_aa: ASSGQGAFTGELF
j_call: TRBJ1-1; v_call: TRBV2; cdr3_length: 12; cdr3_aa: ASSYRGRNTEAF
j_call: TRBJ2-5; v_call: TRBV15; cdr3_length: 13; cdr3_aa: ATSRDVGQQETQY
j_call: TRBJ2-7; v_call: TRBV5-1; cdr3_length: 13; cdr3_aa: ASSEGSRTTYEQY
j_call: TRBJ2-1; v_call: TRBV2; cdr3_length: 13; cdr3_aa: ASTDGTSGSNEQF
j_call: TRBJ1-6; v_call: TRBV5-1; cdr3_length: 15; cdr3_aa: ASSLVEGISYNSPLH
j_call: TRBJ1-2; v_call: TRBV6-5; cdr3_length: 12; cdr3_aa: ASSIQGARYGYT
j_call: TRBJ2-1; v_call: TRBV25-1; cdr3_length: 11; cdr3_aa: ASGPGLGPRQF
j_call: TRBJ2-5; v_call: TRBV11-2; cdr3_length: 11; cdr3_aa: ASSFGQQETQY
j_call: TRBJ2-5; v_call: TRBV6-5; cdr3_length: 14; cdr3_aa: ASSYSMGQPQETQY
j_call: TRBJ2-2; v_call: TRBV11-2; cdr3_length: 13; cdr3_aa: ASSPGQVWPGELF
j_call: TRBJ1-4; v_call: TRBV9; cdr3_length: 13; cdr3_aa: ASSVGSLGNEKLF
j_call: TRBJ2-1; v_call: TRBV5-4; cdr3_length: 15; cdr3_aa: ASSFKLQGPNYNEQF
j_call: TRBJ2-7; v_call: TRBV21-1; cdr3_length: 13; cdr3_aa: ASSAAGTETYEQY
j_call: TRBJ2-3; v_call: TRBV9; cdr3_length: 14; cdr3_aa: ASSVATGSSTDTQY
j_call: TRBJ2-1; v_call: TRBV4-1; cdr3_length: 15; cdr3_aa: ASSQAPAGVSYNEQF
j_call: TRBJ2-3; v_call: TRBV14; cdr3_length: 14; cdr3_aa: ASSPAGGFHTDTQY
j_call: TRBJ1-2; v_call: TRBV19; cdr3_length: 14; cdr3_aa: ASSPKTGVIEYGYT
j_call: TRBJ2-3; v_call: TRBV19; cdr3_length: 14; cdr3_aa: ASSTGLELRTDTQY
j_call: TRBJ1-5; v_call: TRBV4-1; cdr3_length: 13; cdr3_aa: ASSPGTVSNQPQH
j_call: TRBJ1-6; v_call: TRBV3-1/TRBV3-2; cdr3_length: 13; cdr3_aa: ASSHLQGANSPLH
j_call: TRBJ1-2; v_call: TRBV6-5; cdr3_length: 12; cdr3_aa: ASRGDRYVYGYT
j_call: TRBJ1-6; v_call: TRBV6-5; cdr3_length: 10; cdr3_aa: ATGSSRSPLH
j_call: TRBJ2-2; v_call: TRBV3-1/TRBV3-2; cdr3_length: 11; cdr3_aa: ASSQRVAGELF
j_call: TRBJ1-5; v_call: TRBV5-1; cdr3_length: 11; cdr3_aa: ASSSYTGQPQH
j_call: TRBJ2-5; v_call: TRBV6-5; cdr3_length: 12; cdr3_aa: ASRRTVVQETQY
j_call: TRBJ1-1; v_call: TRBV11-3; cdr3_length: 11; cdr3_aa: ASSLRTGYEAF
j_call: TRBJ2-5; v_call: TRBV5-1; cdr3_length: 14; cdr3_aa: ASSFLAGGHQETQY
j_call: TRBJ1-1; v_call: TRBV6-5; cdr3_length: 11; cdr3_aa: ASSKTALTEAF
j_call: TRBJ1-3; v_call: TRBV5-5; cdr3_length: 11; cdr3_aa: ASSLGSLGIIY
j_call: TRBJ2-1; v_call: TRBV5-1; cdr3_length: 12; cdr3_aa: ASSVRDRVNEQF
j_call: TRBJ2-1; v_call: TRBV18; cdr3_length: 10; cdr3_aa: ASSPQNNEQF
j_call: TRBJ2-3; v_call: TRBV9; cdr3_length: 10; cdr3_aa: ASSVVTDTQY
j_call: TRBJ2-3; v_call: TRBV2; cdr3_length: 11; cdr3_aa: ASIWSSVDTQY
j_call: TRBJ2-1; v_call: TRBV27; cdr3_length: 14; cdr3_aa: ASSLAGWSSYNEQF
j_call: TRBJ2-1; v_call: TRBV7-9; cdr3_length: 14; cdr3_aa: ASSLGLAGVYNEQF
j_call: TRBJ2-1; v_call: TRBV3-1/TRBV3-2; cdr3_length: 12; cdr3_aa: ASIGTGGFNEQF
j_call: TRBJ2-7; v_call: TRBV18; cdr3_length: 13; cdr3_aa: ASSPPSRGSAEQY
j_call: TRBJ1-5; v_call: TRBV5-1; cdr3_length: 13; cdr3_aa: ASSLEGGSNQPQH
j_call: TRBJ2-1; v_call: TRBV7-9; cdr3_length: 13; cdr3_aa: ASSLERGGHNEQF
j_call: TRBJ1-2; v_call: TRBV6-1; cdr3_length: 11; cdr3_aa: ASSQDGDYGYT
j_call: TRBJ1-6; v_call: TRBV19; cdr3_length: 13; cdr3_aa: ASSIGTGRNSPLH
j_call: TRBJ1-1; v_call: TRBV6-2/TRBV6-3; cdr3_length: 14; cdr3_aa: ASSYRAITGGTEAF
j_call: TRBJ2-5; v_call: TRBV19; cdr3_length: 11; cdr3_aa: ASSGQLQETQY
j_call: TRBJ1-2; v_call: TRBV3-1/TRBV3-2; cdr3_length: 10; cdr3_aa: ASGGRGYGYT
j_call: TRBJ1-2; v_call: TRBV19; cdr3_length: 12; cdr3_aa: ASNRAREGYGYT
j_call: TRBJ1-1; v_call: TRBV13; cdr3_length: 13; cdr3_aa: ASSSEGETDTEAF
j_call: TRBJ1-1; v_call: TRBV5-1; cdr3_length: 16; cdr3_aa: ASSLLGGFAQSNTEAF